This entry lists 4 T cell receptor beta chains sequenced from one sample in a study of PD-1 blockade in mismatch repair-deficient tumors. Only in-frame clones appear in the TCRdb table, and some are missing; sequencing was by immunoSEQ multiplex PCR. The sample consists of some 120,000 clones, about 80% of them appearing once. Sample: peripheral blood, taken around 60 weeks after starting pembrolizumab. These receptors were obtained from an adult with mismatch repair-deficient cancer.

This chain joins TRBV9 and TRBJ2-4; 7 nucleotides match TRBD2. After removal of 0 bases from V and 0 bases from J, the junction contained 18 bases not matched to a gene. Germline lookup yields CDR1 SGDLS and CDR2 YYNGEE. The CDR3 sequence is 21 residues long. The CDR3 loop reads CASSVGLYTGGSSLAKNIQYF. CDR3 sequence (DNA): TGTGCCAGCAGCGTAGGATTATATACGGGAGGAAGTTCCCTAGCCAAAAACATTCAGTACTTC.

The rearrangement joins TRBV11-2 to TRBJ2-1; 7 bases align to TRBD2. There are 16 residues in the CDR3. V lost 0 bases, J lost 1 base, and 3 bases stayed unmatched. Germline V gene sequence: CDR1 SGHAT, CDR2 FQNNGV. The CDR3 region has the DNA TGTGCCAGCAGCTTAGAGGGGGGGGTTTCCTACAATGAGCAGTTCTTC. Residues: CASSLEGGVSYNEQFF.

The J gene is TRBJ1-2, the V gene TRBV14; 7 nucleotides agree with TRBD1. CDR3 length: 12 residues. V shed 4 bases, J shed 7 bases, and the junction held 3 bases outside the gene matches. Germline lookup yields CDR1 SGHDN and CDR2 FVKESK. CDR3 sequence reads: CASSRGGSGYTF. CDR3 nucleotide sequence: TGTGCCAGCAGCCGAGGGGGCTCTGGCTACACCTTC.

The rearrangement joins TRBV6-5 to TRBJ1-2, with D maybe TRBD1 (6 bases). Germline V gene lookup returns CDR1 MNHEY and CDR2 SVGAGI. V was shortened by 7 bases and J by 4 bases, with 19 bases between the two germline ends. This CDR3 contains 15 residues. In nucleotides, the CDR3 is TGTGCCAGCAAAGAGGAGGAGGGGGTAACCTATGGCTACACCTTC. Its translation: CASKEEEGVTYGYTF.